Described below is a single T cell receptor beta chain sequence and its context. The data were taken from a study of blood T cell repertoires in COVID-19. Assay used: immunoSEQ multiplex PCR; TCRdb lists only in-frame clones, some missing. The sample yields around 45,000 clones, around 86% seen once. Germline V gene sequence: CDR1 SGHRS, CDR2 YFSETQ. This CDR3 has 11 residues. The V end was cut by 5 bases, the J end by 5 bases, with 7 bases between. This sequence originates from a man in his sixties with active or convalescent COVID-19. The chain is built from TRBV5-1 and TRBJ2-5, with D uncertain. Sequencing used peripheral blood. The CDR3 DNA is TGCGCCAGCAGTGAGGAGGAGACCCAGTACTTC. This encodes CASSEEETQYF.